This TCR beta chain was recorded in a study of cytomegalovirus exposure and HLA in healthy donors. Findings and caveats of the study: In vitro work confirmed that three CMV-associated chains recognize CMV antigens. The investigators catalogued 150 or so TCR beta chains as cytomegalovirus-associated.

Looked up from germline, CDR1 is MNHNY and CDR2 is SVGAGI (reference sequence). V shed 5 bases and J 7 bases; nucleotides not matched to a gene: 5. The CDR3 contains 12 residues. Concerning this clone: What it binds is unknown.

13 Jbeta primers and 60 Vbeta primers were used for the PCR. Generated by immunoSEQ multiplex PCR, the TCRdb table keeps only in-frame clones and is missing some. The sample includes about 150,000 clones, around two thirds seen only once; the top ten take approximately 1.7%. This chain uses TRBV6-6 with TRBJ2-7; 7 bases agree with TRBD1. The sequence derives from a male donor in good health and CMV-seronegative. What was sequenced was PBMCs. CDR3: CASSRPGGEQYF. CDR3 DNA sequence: TGTGCCAGCAGTCGACCAGGGGGTGAGCAGTACTTC.